The 8 T cell receptor beta chains below were found in one sample sequenced in a study of radiotherapy plus CTLA-4 blockade in lung cancer. Profiled with immunoSEQ multiplex PCR; TCRdb holds only in-frame clones, not every one. The sample has around 90,000 clones, approximately 83% seen once. This sample comprised peripheral blood, obtained from a patient treated with radiotherapy plus ipilimumab. The receptors shown here come from a human donor with non-small cell lung cancer who had stable disease on radiotherapy plus ipilimumab.

V and J are TRBV5-1 and TRBJ2-3, with a weak D call TRBD2 (5 bases). V was cut by 0 bases and J by 3 bases, with 17 bases left in between. Germline CDR1 SGHRS, CDR2 YFSETQ. The CDR3 is made up of 17 amino acids. CDR3 loop: CASSLVRRQAPTDTQYF. The DNA for the CDR3 is TGCGCCAGCAGCTTGGTCCGGAGGCAGGCGCCTACAGATACGCAGTATTTT.

This chain uses TRBV19 with TRBJ1-1; a possible D gene is TRBD1 (5 bases). The CDR3 totals 14 residues. V lost 7 bases, J lost 2 bases, and 14 bases lay in between. Germline V gene sequence: CDR1 LNHDA, CDR2 SQIVND (reference sequence). As DNA, the CDR3 is TGTGCCAGTACCAAGGGCACAGGAAACACTGAAGCTTTCTTT. Its translation is CASTKGTGNTEAFF.

V gene TRBV27 combines with J gene TRBJ2-7, with D possibly being TRBD1 or TRBD2 (6 bases each). The germline V gene has CDR1 MNHEY and CDR2 SMNVEV (reference sequence). The CDR3 loop spans 15 amino acids. Trimming left V 6 bases short and J 4 bases short, with 19 bases between. CDR3: CASSRGGQGMYEQYF. The CDR3 DNA follows: TGTGCCAGCAGCAGAGGGGGGCAGGGAATGTACGAGCAGTACTTC.

The chain couples TRBV6-5 to TRBJ2-5, with 7 nucleotides matching TRBD2. After removal of 7 bases from V and 3 bases from J, the junction contained 11 bases not matched to a gene. This CDR3 contains 15 residues. The germline CDR1 and CDR2 sequences are MNHEY and SVGAGI. Here the CDR3 DNA reads TGTGCCAGCACCGACCTGGGGGGGGGTGAAGAGACCCAGTACTTC. Its translation is CASTDLGGGEETQYF.

The genes are TRBV27 and TRBJ2-3, with unresolved D. The CDR3 covers 15 residues. Between the trimmed V and J ends, which lost 0 bases and 0 bases, there was a span of 7 bases. Per the germline V gene, CDR1 is MNHEY and CDR2 is SMNVEV (reference sequence). CDR3 amino acids: CASSLSPSSTDTQYF. The CDR3 region has the DNA TGTGCCAGCAGTTTATCCCCCTCTAGCACAGATACGCAGTATTTT.

This rearrangement joins TRBV19 to TRBJ2-6; 7 nucleotides line up with TRBD1. CDR3 length: 17 residues. Germline V lookup: CDR1 LNHDA, CDR2 SQIVND (reference sequence). Germline trimming cut 5 bases from V and 0 bases from J; bases unmatched to any gene: 7. This CDR3 reads CASSGDRRDSGANVLTF. In DNA form, the CDR3 reads TGTGCCAGTAGTGGGGACAGAAGAGACTCTGGGGCCAACGTCCTGACTTTC.

This clone was recorded once. This chain links TRBV27 with TRBJ2-7; 7 bases are a match to TRBD2. Germline values: CDR1 MNHEY, CDR2 SMNVEV (reference sequence). CDR3 size: 16 residues. Trimming removed 0 bases from V and 0 bases from J; junction bases left unmatched: 5. CDR3 sequence reads: CASSLSVGRSSYEQYF. The CDR3 DNA reads as TGTGCCAGCAGTTTATCAGTCGGGAGGAGCTCCTACGAGCAGTACTTC.

The V call is TRBV7-3, the J call TRBJ2-2; 12 bases map to TRBD2. The junction had 7 bases not matched to a gene; V was cut back by 4 bases and J by 4 bases. CDR1 and CDR2 (germline): SGHTA, FQGTGA. The CDR3 runs 17 residues. CDR3 bases: TGTGCCAGCAGCTCCCCTAGCGGGAGGGCCGGCACCGGGGAGCTGTTTTTT. This codes for CASSSPSGRAGTGELFF. The variable domain in full, completed from reference TRBV7-3 and TRBJ2-2, reads GAGVSQTPSNKVTEKGKYVELRCDPISGHTALYWYRQSLGQGPEFLIYFQGTGAADDSGLPNDRFFAVRPEGSVSTLKIQRTERGDSAVYLCASSSPSGRAGTGELFFGEGSRLTVL.